The rows below give T cell receptor beta chains drawn from one sample of a study of blood T cell repertoires in COVID-19. The assay was immunoSEQ multiplex PCR, and TCRdb's table has in-frame clones only and misses some. Of about 180,000 clones detected, 70% to 90% appear once; the ten largest clones hold approximately 0.62%. The sequenced material came from peripheral blood. Receptors were obtained from a man aged 55 to 70 with COVID-19, enrolled during active disease. The CDR3 runs from the conserved cysteine through the conserved F or W. D genes are given only for firm matches. A clone size is listed for some rows: how often the clone was seen (once, few, many), or a class if it is expanded.

d_gene,abundance,v_gene,j_gene,CDR3aa,CDR3nt
-,-,TRBV30,TRBJ2-2,CAWRRDTNTGELFF,TGTGCCTGGAGGCGGGATACCAACACCGGGGAGCTGTTTTTT
-,few,TRBV3-1/TRBV3-2,TRBJ1-2,CASSQQGYGYTF,TGTGCCAGCAGCCAACAGGGGTATGGCTACACCTTC
-,-,TRBV7-9,TRBJ2-5,CASSLKSIETQYF,TGTGCCAGCAGCTTAAAGTCTATTGAGACCCAGTACTTC
-,-,TRBV6-6,TRBJ1-5,CASTTENSNQPQHF,TGTGCCAGCACGACAGAAAATAGCAATCAGCCCCAGCATTTT
-,-,TRBV25-1,TRBJ1-2,CASTPTGENPNYGYTF,TGTGCCAGCACCCCGACAGGAGAGAACCCTAACTATGGCTACACCTTC
-,-,TRBV2,TRBJ1-1,CASSAEKNTEAFF,TGTGCCAGCAGTGCGGAGAAGAACACTGAAGCTTTCTTT
TRBD2,-,TRBV5-4,TRBJ2-7,CASSLGGSGSQHEQYF,TGTGCCAGCAGCTTGGGTGGAAGCGGGAGTCAACACGAGCAGTACTTC
-,-,TRBV24-1,TRBJ2-7,CATAASDSPSYEQYF,TGTGCCACCGCAGCCTCCGACAGCCCTTCCTACGAGCAGTACTTC
-,-,TRBV19,TRBJ1-5,CASSPRDKGLKNQPQHF,TGTGCCAGTAGTCCCCGGGACAAGGGATTGAAGAATCAGCCCCAGCATTTT
TRBD1,-,TRBV6-2/TRBV6-3,TRBJ2-7,CASSRTGSSYEQYF,TGTGCCAGCAGCCGGACAGGAAGCTCCTACGAGCAGTACTTC
TRBD1,once,TRBV7-9,TRBJ2-1,CASSLETGKTHEQFF,TGTGCCAGCAGCTTAGAGACAGGGAAGACCCATGAGCAGTTCTTC
TRBD1,once,TRBV7-9,TRBJ1-3,CASSLDRLNTIYF,TGTGCCAGCAGCTTGGACAGGCTAAACACCATATATTTT
TRBD2,-,TRBV27,TRBJ2-7,CASSMGLAANSYEQYF,TGTGCCAGCAGTATGGGACTAGCGGCTAACTCCTACGAGCAGTACTTC
-,-,TRBV18,TRBJ1-1,CASSPGPRNTEAFF,TGTGCCAGCTCCCCGGGTCCCCGGAACACTGAAGCTTTCTTT
TRBD1,few,TRBV7-2,TRBJ2-3,CASITGARGSDTQYF,TGTGCCAGCATCACAGGGGCGCGCGGCTCAGATACGCAGTATTTT
-,-,TRBV6-5,TRBJ1-2,CASSYEVNEGYTF,TGTGCCAGCAGTTACGAGGTTAATGAGGGCTACACCTTC
TRBD2,-,TRBV7-2,TRBJ2-1,CASSLGISGGNNEQFF,TGTGCCAGCAGCTTAGGGATTAGCGGGGGCAACAATGAGCAGTTCTTC
-,few,TRBV19,TRBJ1-5,CASSMLLGQPQHF,TGTGCCAGTAGTATGCTCCTAGGTCAGCCCCAGCATTTT
TRBD1,-,TRBV7-9,TRBJ1-1,CASLTGMNTEAFF,TGTGCCAGCTTGACAGGGATGAACACTGAAGCTTTCTTT
TRBD1,few,TRBV7-9,TRBJ1-1,CASSFDRGRRNTEAFF,TGTGCCAGCAGCTTTGACAGGGGAAGAAGGAACACTGAAGCTTTCTTT
-,-,TRBV6-5,TRBJ1-6,CASSYSGEVRSPLHF,TGTGCCAGCAGTTACTCAGGGGAGGTTCGATCACCCCTCCACTTT
TRBD1,-,TRBV19,TRBJ1-6,CAVAGQVNSPLHF,TGTGCCGTCGCGGGACAGGTGAATTCACCCCTCCACTTT
-,-,TRBV4-3,TRBJ1-1,CASSQDQHRVNTEAFF,TGCGCCAGCAGCCAAGATCAACACAGGGTGAACACTGAAGCTTTCTTT
TRBD1,-,TRBV6-5,TRBJ2-3,CASLDRGLGTDTQYF,TGTGCCAGCCTTGACAGGGGGTTGGGCACAGATACGCAGTATTTT
-,-,TRBV7-8,TRBJ2-2,CASKPEGLSRTGELFF,TGTGCCAGCAAACCTGAAGGACTAAGCCGGACCGGGGAGCTGTTTTTT